This TCR beta chain comes out of a study of blood T cell repertoires in COVID-19. Study information: COVID-19 samples collected from the United States, Italy and Spain covered acute and convalescent phases.

Produced via immunoSEQ multiplex PCR; TCRdb's table is partial and in-frame only. Of some 500,000 clones listed, 88% are singletons. There are 15 residues in the CDR3. V lost 6 bases to trimming and J lost 3 bases, with 18 bases between them. Germline CDR1 MNHEY, CDR2 SVGAGI. Sequenced sample: PBMCs or T cells enriched from blood (not recorded which). V usage is TRBV6-5 and J usage is TRBJ2-7; the D gene is possibly TRBD2 (6 bases). The TCR comes from a woman in her thirties or forties who had recovered from COVID-19. The CDR3 is CASRLRVNSGYEQYF. In DNA form, the CDR3 reads TGTGCCAGCAGGCTCAGGGTAAATAGCGGCTACGAGCAGTACTTC.